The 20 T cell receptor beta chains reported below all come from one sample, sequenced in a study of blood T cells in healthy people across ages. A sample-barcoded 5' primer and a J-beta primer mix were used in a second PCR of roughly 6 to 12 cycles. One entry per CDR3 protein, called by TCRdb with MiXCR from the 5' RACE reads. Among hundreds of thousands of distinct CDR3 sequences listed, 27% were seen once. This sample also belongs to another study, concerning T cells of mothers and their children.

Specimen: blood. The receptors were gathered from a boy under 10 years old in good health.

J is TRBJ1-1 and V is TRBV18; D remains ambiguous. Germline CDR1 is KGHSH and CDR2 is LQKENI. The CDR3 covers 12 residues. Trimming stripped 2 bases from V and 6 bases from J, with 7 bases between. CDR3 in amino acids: CASSPSLSEAFF. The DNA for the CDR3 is TGTGCCAGCTCACCATCCCTCTCTGAAGCTTTCTTT.

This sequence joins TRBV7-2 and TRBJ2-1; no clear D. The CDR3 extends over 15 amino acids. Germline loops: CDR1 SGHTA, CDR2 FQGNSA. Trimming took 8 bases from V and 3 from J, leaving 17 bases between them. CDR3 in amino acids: CASGRVWRSYNEQFF. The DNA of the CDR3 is TGTGCCAGCGGCCGGGTCTGGCGGAGCTACAATGAGCAGTTCTTC.

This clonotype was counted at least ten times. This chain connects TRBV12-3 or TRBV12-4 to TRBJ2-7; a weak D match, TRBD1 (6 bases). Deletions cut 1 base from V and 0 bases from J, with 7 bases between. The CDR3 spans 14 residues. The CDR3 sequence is CASSLGTASYEQYF. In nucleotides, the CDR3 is TGTGCCAGCAGTTTAGGGACAGCCTCCTACGAGCAGTACTTC.

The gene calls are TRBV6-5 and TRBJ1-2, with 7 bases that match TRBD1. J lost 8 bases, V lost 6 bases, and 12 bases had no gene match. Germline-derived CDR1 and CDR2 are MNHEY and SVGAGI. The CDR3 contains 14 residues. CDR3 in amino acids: CASSYQGGAQGYTF. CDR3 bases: TGTGCCAGCAGCTACCAAGGGGGCGCACAGGGCTACACCTTC.

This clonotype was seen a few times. CDR3 sequence reads: CASSVDPSGGGTDTQYF. CDR3 DNA: TGTGCCAGCAGCGTAGATCCTAGCGGGGGAGGCACAGATACGCAGTATTTT. This sequence joins TRBV9 and TRBJ2-3, with TRBD2 matching 10 bases. Germline-derived CDR1 and CDR2 are SGDLS and YYNGEE. The V segment lost 0 bases and the J segment 1 base; nucleotides outside the gene matches: 5. The CDR3 covers 17 residues.

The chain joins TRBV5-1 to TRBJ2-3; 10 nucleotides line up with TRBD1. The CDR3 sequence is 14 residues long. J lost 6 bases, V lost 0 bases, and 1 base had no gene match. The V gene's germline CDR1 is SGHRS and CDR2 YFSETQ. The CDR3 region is CASSLETGGDTQYF. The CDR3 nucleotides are TGCGCCAGCAGCTTGGAGACAGGGGGCGATACGCAGTATTTT.

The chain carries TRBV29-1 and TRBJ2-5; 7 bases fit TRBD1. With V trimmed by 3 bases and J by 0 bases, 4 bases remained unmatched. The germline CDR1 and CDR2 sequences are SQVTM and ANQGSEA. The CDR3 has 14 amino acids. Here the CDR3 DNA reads TGCAGCGTTGATGGGACAGCCGACCAAGAGACCCAGTACTTC. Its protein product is CSVDGTADQETQYF.

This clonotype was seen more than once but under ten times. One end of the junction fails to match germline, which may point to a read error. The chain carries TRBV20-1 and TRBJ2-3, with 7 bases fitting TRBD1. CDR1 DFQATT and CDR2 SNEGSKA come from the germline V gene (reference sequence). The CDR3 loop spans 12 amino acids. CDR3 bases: TGCAGTGTTAGACAGGGAGCTGTTACGCAGTATTTT. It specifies CSVRQGAVTQYF.

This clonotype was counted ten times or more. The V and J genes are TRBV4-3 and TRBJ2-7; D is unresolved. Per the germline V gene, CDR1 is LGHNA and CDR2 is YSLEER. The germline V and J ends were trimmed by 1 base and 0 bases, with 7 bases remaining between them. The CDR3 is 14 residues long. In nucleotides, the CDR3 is TGCGCCAGCAGCCAAGGTCCCAGCTCCTACGAGCAGTACTTC. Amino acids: CASSQGPSSYEQYF.

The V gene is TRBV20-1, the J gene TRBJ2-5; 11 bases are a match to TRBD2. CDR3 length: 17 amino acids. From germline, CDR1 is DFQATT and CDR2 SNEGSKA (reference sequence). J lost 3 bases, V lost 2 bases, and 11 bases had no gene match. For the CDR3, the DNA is TGCAGTGCTAGATCGGGGCTTATAGCGGGAGGGGAAGAGACCCAGTACTTC. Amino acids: CSARSGLIAGGEETQYF.

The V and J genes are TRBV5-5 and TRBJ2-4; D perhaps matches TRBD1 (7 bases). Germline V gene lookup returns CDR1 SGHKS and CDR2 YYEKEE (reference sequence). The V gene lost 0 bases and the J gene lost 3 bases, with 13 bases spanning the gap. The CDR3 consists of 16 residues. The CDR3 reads CASSLAEGADKNIQYF. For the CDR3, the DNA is TGTGCCAGCAGCTTGGCGGAGGGGGCGGACAAAAACATTCAGTACTTC.

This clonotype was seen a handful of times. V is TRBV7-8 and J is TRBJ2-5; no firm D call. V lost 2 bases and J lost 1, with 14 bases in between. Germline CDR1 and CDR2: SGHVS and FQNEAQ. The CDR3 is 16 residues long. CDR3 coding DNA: TGTGCCAGCAGCTTAATTCGTAGGGCGGTCCAAGAGACCCAGTACTTC. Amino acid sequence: CASSLIRRAVQETQYF.

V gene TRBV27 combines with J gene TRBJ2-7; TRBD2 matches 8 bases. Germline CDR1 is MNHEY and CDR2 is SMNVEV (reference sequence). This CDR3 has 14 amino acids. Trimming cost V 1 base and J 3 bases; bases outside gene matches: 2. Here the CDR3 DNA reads TGTGCCAGCAGTTTATTAGCGGGAAGCTACGAGCAGTACTTC. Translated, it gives CASSLLAGSYEQYF.

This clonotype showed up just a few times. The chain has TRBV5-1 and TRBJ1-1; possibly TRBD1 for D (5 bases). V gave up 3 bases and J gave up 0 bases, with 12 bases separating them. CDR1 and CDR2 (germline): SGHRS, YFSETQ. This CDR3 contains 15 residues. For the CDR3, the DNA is TGCGCCAGCAGCTCCCAGACAGATATGAACACTGAAGCTTTCTTT. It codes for CASSSQTDMNTEAFF.

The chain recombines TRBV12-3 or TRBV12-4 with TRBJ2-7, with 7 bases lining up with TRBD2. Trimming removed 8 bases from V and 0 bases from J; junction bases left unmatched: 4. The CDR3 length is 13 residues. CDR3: CASGAGDSYEQYF. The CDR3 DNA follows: TGTGCCAGCGGGGCGGGGGACTCCTACGAGCAGTACTTC.

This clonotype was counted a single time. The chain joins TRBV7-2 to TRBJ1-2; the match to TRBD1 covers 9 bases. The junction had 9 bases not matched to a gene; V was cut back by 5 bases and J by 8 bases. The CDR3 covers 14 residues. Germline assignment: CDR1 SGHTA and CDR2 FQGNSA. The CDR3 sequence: CASSMIQGAGGYTF. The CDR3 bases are TGTGCCAGCAGCATGATACAGGGGGCGGGGGGCTACACCTTC.

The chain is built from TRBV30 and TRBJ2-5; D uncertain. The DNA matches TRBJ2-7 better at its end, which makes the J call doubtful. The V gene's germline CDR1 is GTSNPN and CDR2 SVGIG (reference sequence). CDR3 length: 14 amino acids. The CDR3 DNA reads TGTGCCTGGAGTGTAAGCATTTCGGTCTACGAGCAGTACTTC. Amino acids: CAWSVSISVYEQYF.

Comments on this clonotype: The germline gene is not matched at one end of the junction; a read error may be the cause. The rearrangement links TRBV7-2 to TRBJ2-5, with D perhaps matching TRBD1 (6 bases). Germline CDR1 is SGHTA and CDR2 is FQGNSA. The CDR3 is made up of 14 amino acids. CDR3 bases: TGTGCCGGCAGCTTAGTTGGGCCCCCAGGGGATCTTTACTTC. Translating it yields CAGSLVGPPGDLYF.

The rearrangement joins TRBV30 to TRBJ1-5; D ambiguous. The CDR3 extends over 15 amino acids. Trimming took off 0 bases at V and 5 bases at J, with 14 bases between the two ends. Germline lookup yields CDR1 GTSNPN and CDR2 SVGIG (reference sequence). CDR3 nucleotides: TGTGCCTGGAGTGTACCGGGATCTGGTGATCAGCCCCAGCATTTT. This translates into CAWSVPGSGDQPQHF.

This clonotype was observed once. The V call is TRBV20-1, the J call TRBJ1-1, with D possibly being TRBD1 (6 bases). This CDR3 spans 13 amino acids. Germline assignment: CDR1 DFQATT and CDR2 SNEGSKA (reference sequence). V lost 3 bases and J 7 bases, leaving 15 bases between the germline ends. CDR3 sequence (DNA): TGCAGTGCTAGTAACAGGGTGGACGATGAAGCTTTCTTT. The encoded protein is CSASNRVDDEAFF.